This passage covers 26 T cell receptor beta chains from one sample sequenced in a study of PD-1 blockade in classical Hodgkin lymphoma. Stated time point: newly diagnosed, previously untreated cHL patient sample. Only in-frame clones appear in the TCRdb table, and some are missing; sequencing was by immunoSEQ multiplex PCR. Of roughly 77,000 clones listed, over 90% are singletons. Sequencing was carried out using peripheral blood mononuclear cells (PBMCs). These TCRs come from a human donor with classical Hodgkin lymphoma.

The chain couples TRBV6-6 to TRBJ2-3; D is unclear. Looked up from germline, CDR1 is MNHNY and CDR2 is SVGAGI (reference sequence). Trimming removed 3 bases at V and 4 bases at J, with 14 bases between. The CDR3 runs to 15 residues. The DNA of the CDR3 is TGTGCCAGCAGTTATATGGCTTTTGCCGCAGATACGCAGTATTTT. Amino acids: CASSYMAFAADTQYF.

The chain carries TRBV6-6 and TRBJ2-2; D is undetermined. The ends were cut back, 1 base at V and 2 bases at J, with 2 bases in the middle. Germline V gene lookup returns CDR1 MNHNY and CDR2 SVGAGI (reference sequence). The CDR3 sequence is 13 residues long. DNA for the CDR3: TGTGCCAGCAGTTACTTTAACACCGGGGAGCTGTTTTTT. Amino acids: CASSYFNTGELFF.

In nucleotides, the CDR3 is TGTGCCAGCAGTTTATCTCGGGGCCTTTATGGCTACACCTTC. As protein: CASSLSRGLYGYTF. V gene TRBV28 combines with J gene TRBJ1-2, with a possible D match to TRBD1 (5 bases). Trimming cost V 1 base and J 5 bases, with 11 bases left between them. In germline, CDR1 is MDHEN, CDR2 SYDVKM. The CDR3 has 14 amino acids.

The gene calls are TRBV28 and TRBJ1-4; D ambiguous. Per the germline V gene, CDR1 is MDHEN and CDR2 is SYDVKM. There are 16 residues in the CDR3. V was cut by 4 bases and J by 8 bases, with 20 bases left in between. Here the CDR3 reads CASSSPDSPLGEKLFF. DNA for the CDR3: TGTGCCAGCAGTTCCCCCGACTCCCCTCTGGGGGAAAAACTGTTTTTT.

The chain carries TRBV18 and TRBJ2-7; D not certain. The V end was cut by 1 base, the J end by 2 bases, with 9 bases between. The germline CDR1 and CDR2 sequences are KGHSH and LQKENI. The CDR3 sequence is 14 residues long. CDR3 residues: CASSPLAEPYEQYF. CDR3 DNA: TGTGCCAGCTCACCACTTGCGGAACCCTACGAGCAGTACTTC.

In the case of this clone: One junction end disagrees with the germline gene, perhaps due to a read error. This rearrangement joins TRBV15 to TRBJ1-1; TRBD1 agrees at 7 bases. The V gene's germline CDR1 is LNHNV and CDR2 YYDKDF (reference sequence). This CDR3 has 15 amino acids. The CDR3 DNA reads as TGTGCCACCAGCGGAGAGACAGGGTGGATAACTGAAGCTTTCTTT. Encoded protein: CATSGETGWITEAFF.

The chain joins TRBV30 to TRBJ2-7, with 8 bases identical to TRBD1. This CDR3 is built from 13 residues. CDR1 is GTSNPN, CDR2 SVGIG, per germline (reference sequence). The V segment lost 3 bases and the J segment 3 bases; nucleotides outside the gene matches: 4. The CDR3 region has the DNA TGTGCCTGGAGGCAACAGGGGGGCTACGAGCAGTACTTC. Encoded protein: CAWRQQGGYEQYF.

The genes are TRBV5-1 and TRBJ2-4; D call uncertain. Germline CDR1 SGHRS, CDR2 YFSETQ. The CDR3 has 15 amino acids. V was cut by 0 bases and J by 0 bases, with 7 bases left in between. The CDR3 DNA sequence: TGCGCCAGCAGCTTGGTAGGCCTAGCCAAAAACATTCAGTACTTC. The encoded protein is CASSLVGLAKNIQYF.

The rearrangement links TRBV20-1 to TRBJ1-4, with D maybe TRBD1 (5 bases). The V gene's germline CDR1 is DFQATT and CDR2 SNEGSKA (reference sequence). The CDR3 spans 11 residues. V lost 3 bases and J lost 11, with 10 bases in between. CDR3 residues: CSARVRAKLFF. In nucleotides, the CDR3 is TGCAGTGCTAGGGTCAGGGCTAAACTGTTTTTT.

This rearrangement joins TRBV28 to TRBJ1-5; tentatively, D is TRBD1 (5 bases). Germline CDR1 MDHEN, CDR2 SYDVKM. The ends were cut back, 4 bases at V and 0 bases at J, with 19 bases in the middle. The CDR3 sequence is 18 residues long. DNA of the CDR3: TGTGCCAGCAGTTCGGGACTCAAGGCCTTATTTAGCAATCAGCCCCAGCATTTT. Its translation is CASSSGLKALFSNQPQHF.

The V gene is TRBV5-1, the J gene TRBJ2-6; no reliable D call. Germline V CDR1 and CDR2: SGHRS, YFSETQ. This CDR3 region has 13 residues. V gave up 5 bases and J gave up 4 bases, with 7 bases separating them. The CDR3 DNA reads TGCGCCAGCAGTAAGGTAGGGGCCAACGTCCTGACTTTC. Its protein product is CASSKVGANVLTF.

This chain joins TRBV2 and TRBJ2-2, with 11 bases fitting TRBD1. Trimming at V came to 5 bases and at J to 7 bases, leaving 3 bases not matched to a gene. The germline V gene has CDR1 SNHLY and CDR2 FYNNEI. The CDR3 consists of 14 residues. CDR3 in DNA: TGTGCCAGCAGTTGGACAGGGGGCATCGGGGAGCTGTTTTTT. It yields the protein CASSWTGGIGELFF.

The V gene is TRBV28, the J gene TRBJ1-4, with D hard to call. From germline, CDR1 is MDHEN and CDR2 SYDVKM. The CDR3 consists of 14 residues. V gave up 3 bases and J gave up 5 bases, with 10 bases separating them. The CDR3 region is CASSFFRGNEKLFF. CDR3 DNA: TGTGCCAGCAGTTTTTTCAGAGGGAATGAAAAACTGTTTTTT.

The chain links TRBV2 to TRBJ2-3; 9 nucleotides line up with TRBD1. The CDR3 covers 14 residues. Germline V gene lookup returns CDR1 SNHLY and CDR2 FYNNEI. The trim removed 6 bases at V and 3 bases at J, leaving 4 bases unmatched. In DNA, the CDR3 is TGTGCCAGCAGCTCGGGACAGGGAACAGATACGCAGTATTTT. It translates to CASSSGQGTDTQYF.

This clone was seen only once. This sequence joins TRBV7-2 and TRBJ2-7; D possibly uses TRBD1 or TRBD2 (5 bases each). The CDR3 runs 16 residues. The germline CDR1 and CDR2 sequences are SGHTA and FQGNSA. V lost 5 bases and J lost 0, with 17 bases in between. The CDR3 is CASSRPGTLLSYEQYF. The CDR3 bases are TGTGCCAGCAGCCGCCCGGGGACCCTCCTCTCCTACGAGCAGTACTTC.

The V gene is TRBV28, the J gene TRBJ1-1; D perhaps matches TRBD1 (5 bases). V lost 6 bases and J lost 4, with 21 bases in between. Germline CDR1 and CDR2: MDHEN and SYDVKM. The CDR3 loop spans 16 amino acids. The CDR3 protein is CASSIMQPLGVTEAFF. The CDR3 nucleotides are TGTGCCAGCAGCATAATGCAACCGTTAGGGGTCACTGAAGCTTTCTTT. The full variable domain, with the rest looked up from reference TRBV28 and TRBJ1-1, is DVKVTQSSRYLVKRTGEKVFLECVQDMDHENMFWYRQDPGLGLRLIYFSYDVKMKEKGDIPEGYSVSREKKERFSLILESASTNQTSMYLCASSIMQPLGVTEAFFGQGTRLTVV.

The rearrangement links TRBV9 to TRBJ2-5, with D perhaps TRBD2 (6 bases). Trimming shortened V by 2 bases and J by 2 bases, and 13 bases separated the two germline ends. The CDR3 loop spans 15 amino acids. CDR1 SGDLS and CDR2 YYNGEE come from the germline V gene. CDR3 protein: CASSVAGTLQETQYF. In DNA form, the CDR3 reads TGTGCCAGCAGCGTGGCCGGGACTCTGCAAGAGACCCAGTACTTC.

V and J are TRBV28 and TRBJ2-1, with 7 bases that match TRBD2. Germline lookup yields CDR1 MDHEN and CDR2 SYDVKM. V dropped 5 bases and J dropped 6; count of bases not matched to a gene: 1. The CDR3 runs to 12 residues. The CDR3 bases are TGTGCCAGCAGTCTAGCGGCCAATGAGCAGTTCTTC. This sequence encodes CASSLAANEQFF.

The rearrangement uses TRBV7-6 and TRBJ2-4, with D maybe TRBD1 (6 bases). This CDR3 contains 17 residues. Trimming pared 5 bases from V and 0 bases from J, leaving 17 bases between. Germline V gene sequence: CDR1 SGHVS, CDR2 FNYEAQ. CDR3 protein: CASSPRYRAGAKNIQYF. The CDR3 DNA reads TGTGCCAGCAGCCCTCGGTACAGGGCAGGAGCCAAAAACATTCAGTACTTC.

The chain couples TRBV6-5 to TRBJ1-2, with D possibly TRBD1 on 5 matching bases. Trimming pared 0 bases from V and 8 bases from J, leaving 10 bases between. This CDR3 has 13 residues. Per germline, CDR1 MNHEY and CDR2 SVGAGI. In DNA, the CDR3 is TGTGCCAGCAGTTACTCCGCAGAGGGGGGCTACACCTTC. It encodes CASSYSAEGGYTF.

This clone was counted only a few times. The gene calls are TRBV6-1 and TRBJ2-7; 7 positions agree with TRBD1. The length of the CDR3 is 12 residues. The J segment lost 5 bases and the V segment lost 8 bases, leaving 6 bases of the junction unmatched. Germline assignment: CDR1 MNHNS and CDR2 SASEGT. The chain's CDR3 is CASRQGVHEQYF. In nucleotides, the CDR3 is TGTGCCAGCCGGCAGGGGGTACACGAGCAGTACTTC.

V is TRBV5-1 and J is TRBJ2-1, with 10 bases identical to TRBD2. Germline loops: CDR1 SGHRS, CDR2 YFSETQ. With V trimmed by 4 bases and J by 7 bases, 14 bases remained unmatched. This CDR3 contains 17 residues. Here the CDR3 reads CASSEVSSGSLGNEQFF. The CDR3 DNA follows: TGCGCCAGCAGCGAGGTGTCTAGCGGGAGTTTGGGTAATGAGCAGTTCTTC.

The J gene is TRBJ1-1, the V gene TRBV6-6; TRBD1 might be the D (5 bases). V gave up 2 bases and J gave up 3 bases, with 13 bases separating them. The CDR3 sequence is 15 residues long. In germline, CDR1 is MNHNY, CDR2 SVGAGI (reference sequence). The CDR3 DNA is TGTGCCAGCAGTTACAGAGGGGCGGTTTACACTGAAGCTTTCTTT. It codes for CASSYRGAVYTEAFF.

This chain joins TRBV7-7 and TRBJ1-3, with D perhaps matching TRBD1 (5 bases). V shed 4 bases and J shed 0 bases, with 10 bases lying between them. The CDR3 sequence is 15 residues long. The V gene's germline CDR1 is SSHAT and CDR2 FNYEAQ (reference sequence). CDR3 in amino acids: CASSSDSSSGNTIYF. The CDR3, as DNA: TGTGCCAGCAGCTCCGACAGTTCCTCTGGAAACACCATATATTTT.

The chain joins TRBV2 to TRBJ2-2; the match to TRBD2 covers 8 bases. J gave up 1 base and V 6 bases, and 4 bases lay outside the gene matches. Germline-derived CDR1 and CDR2 are SNHLY and FYNNEI. The CDR3 totals 15 residues. CDR3 DNA: TGTGCCAGCAGCGGTACTAGCGGGAACACCGGGGAGCTGTTTTTT. It specifies CASSGTSGNTGELFF.

In this sample, this clone turned up a few times. The CDR3 sequence: CTSRLPGNEQFF. CDR3 nucleotides: TGCACCAGCAGACTTCCGGGGAATGAGCAGTTCTTC. This sequence joins TRBV1 and TRBJ2-1; the DNA was not used to check the table's D call, TRBD2. TRBV1 is noted as a pseudogene. This CDR3 comprises 12 residues.